Here is one T cell receptor (beta chain) with its context. The specificity of this receptor is unknown. A far larger clone is off by one base, so a read error is likely. In this entry, gene names and germline sequences are mouse ones. Sequencing ends 1 residue short of the CDR3 end; the germline J gene provides the rest. This record belongs to a study of tissue T cells after allogeneic stem cell transplantation (dated by TCRdb to 2022 to 2024). About the full investigation: The study profiled TCR beta repertoires across many tissues from research autopsies of patients with and without GVHD, plus mouse models of GVHD. The human part of the study was a prospective observational study with no blinding and no randomization. Points the paper makes about the study in general: The study did not determine which tissue TCRs were alloreactive or antigen-specific, and some clones might have been persisting host cells. Within patients, how anatomically similar tissues were was a major factor shaping TCR repertoire composition, regardless of disease or transplant status. Only a few T cell clones appeared in more than one patient, yet motif-based clustering showed tissue-specific repertoire signatures that were shared between patients. The patient cohort was small and varied clinically, and sampling depth was recognized as a limitation. In both patients and mice, only a limited portion of the TCR repertoire detected in tissues was captured by blood and spleen T cells.

Libraries were prepared through the immunoSEQ multiplex PCR assay. Adaptive Biotechnologies performed the TCRbeta CDR3 sequencing at survey depth and reported CDR3 sequences, V/J genes, productive frequency and template counts. Amplification of TCR beta CDR3 regions was performed from genomic DNA rather than from RNA. Processing in the source paper ran as follows. Pairwise repertoire overlap between tissues was quantified with Jensen-Shannon divergence, where 1 means complete divergence and 0 identical. Based on pairwise JSD values, tissues were grouped by single-linkage agglomerative hierarchical clustering, and the results were shown as dendrograms. GLIPH2 was run on all patient samples with simulation_depth 1000, kmer_min_depth 3 and cdr3_length_cutoff 8, and groups with more than two unique CDR3s were retained. A standardized tissue-overlap score was generated by extrapolating Jaccard GLIPH-group overlap across patients to a standard repertoire size of 1000 clones. Linear mixed-effect models, with tissue as a fixed effect and individual as a random effect, were used to test how diversity related to clinical or experimental variables. Drawn from immuneACCESS, this table holds only the in-frame rearrangements with V and J called that TCRdb kept. Clones are partly lost; checked studies trace under half to an unresolved V gene and leave the rest unexplained. V, J and clone size reflect that table, while D and trimming were determined from the DNA. The sample profile shows several thousand clones; less than 55% of them were found once. Together, the top ten hold less than 35% of the sample.

The germline V gene provides CDR1 LGHNA and CDR2 YSYQKL. V and J are truncated by 1 base and 3 bases respectively, leaving an intervening sequence of 7 bases. Reading from cysteine to phenylalanine, the CDR3 counts 13 amino acids. The DNA has 36 bases, all within the CDR3, and is read from base 1. Reading the label with the study, this specimen's time point is: mouse harvest day 14 after allogeneic transplant. Each mouse graft consisted of 10^7 T-cell-depleted bone marrow cells plus 10^6 splenic CD5+ T cells and was given by tail vein injection. To model GVHD in mice, a major MHC-mismatch B6 (H2b) into BALB/c (H2d) model was used, and tissues were profiled at day 7 or 14. On day 7 or 14 post-transplant, mouse tissues and retro-orbital blood were harvested with separate sterile tools for each animal, and livers were flushed before harvest. Before genomic DNA isolation with the DNeasy Blood & Tissue Kit, mouse tissues were minced with razor blades in buffered saline.

The source material was lymph node tissue. The chain links TRBV2 with TRBJ2-7, with no reliable assignment of the D segment. This sequence originates from a female BALB/c mouse given C57BL/6 T cells with graft-versus-host disease after an allogeneic hematopoietic cell transplant. CDR3 bases read: TGTGCCAGCAGCCAAGCTCGGGACTATGAACAGTAC. This encodes CASSQARDYEQY. The whole CDR3 sequence reads CASSQARDYEQYF.